Described below is a single T cell receptor beta chain sequence and its context. Its antigen is as yet unknown. The primer mix had 60 Vbeta and 13 Jbeta primers. The protocol was immunoSEQ multiplex PCR, while the TCRdb copy is restricted to in-frame clones and leaves out a portion. The sample records 60,000 to 70,000 clones, 65% to 85% being singletons. The data stem from a study of cytomegalovirus exposure and HLA in healthy donors. V gave up 2 bases and J gave up 2 bases, with 10 bases separating them. The CDR3 has 14 amino acids. The germline gives CDR1 MNHNS, CDR2 SASEGT. Study results and caveats: Cytomegalovirus association was listed for around 170 TCR beta chains.

The TCR was taken from a woman in her twenties or thirties in good health and CMV-seronegative. What was sequenced was PBMCs. The genes are TRBV6-1 and TRBJ2-7; perhaps TRBD2 as D (5 bases). This chain's CDR3 is CASSEREAAYEQYF. Written as DNA, the CDR3 is TGTGCCAGCAGTGAACGGGAAGCGGCCTACGAGCAGTACTTC.